Listed below are T cell receptor beta chains from one sample, sequenced in a study of early T cells in non-severe SARS-CoV-2 infection. Each CDR3 protein gets one entry after TCRdb re-called the 5' RACE reads with MiXCR. Of about 61,000 distinct CDR3 sequences listed, approximately 10% are singletons. The sample taken for sequencing was whole blood. These receptors came from an adult who was a healthcare worker with PCR-confirmed SARS-CoV-2 infection or an uninfected control (not recorded which). Each CDR3 is given with its conserved first and last residue. The D gene is left open where the match is weak. Clone size appears in some rows only: once, few, many, or a class for an expanded clone.

v_call: TRBV6-2/TRBV6-3; j_call: TRBJ2-3; clone_size: NA; d_call: TRBD2; cdr3_nt: TGTGCCAGCGCACTAGCGGGGAACACAGATACGCAGTATTTT; cdr3_aa: CASALAGNTDTQYF
v_call: TRBV2; j_call: TRBJ2-7; clone_size: NA; d_call: NA; cdr3_nt: TGTGCCAGCAGTGCGCCGGATTACAGCTCCTACGAGCAGTACTTC; cdr3_aa: CASSAPDYSSYEQYF
v_call: TRBV20-1; j_call: TRBJ2-7; clone_size: many; d_call: TRBD2; cdr3_nt: TGCAGTGCTAGAGGGGGGGGAGAGCAGTACTTC; cdr3_aa: CSARGGGEQYF
v_call: TRBV19; j_call: TRBJ2-7; clone_size: few; d_call: TRBD1; cdr3_nt: TGTGCCAGTAGCCAGACAGGGGTTGACTCCTACGAGCAGTACTTC; cdr3_aa: CASSQTGVDSYEQYF
v_call: TRBV20-1; j_call: TRBJ1-2; clone_size: many; d_call: NA; cdr3_nt: TGCAGTGCCGGAGGGGACTACTATGGCTACACCTTC; cdr3_aa: CSAGGDYYGYTF
v_call: TRBV12-3/TRBV12-4; j_call: TRBJ2-5; clone_size: few; d_call: NA; cdr3_nt: TGTGCCAGCAGTAATAACTCCCGGGAAACCAAAGAGACCCAGTACTTC; cdr3_aa: CASSNNSRETKETQYF
v_call: TRBV4-3; j_call: TRBJ2-7; clone_size: many; d_call: NA; cdr3_nt: TGCGCCAGCAGCCAAGAGTGGTATGGTCAGGGGGGGTACGAGCAGTACTTC; cdr3_aa: CASSQEWYGQGGYEQYF
v_call: TRBV20-1; j_call: TRBJ2-7; clone_size: many; d_call: NA; cdr3_nt: TGCAGTGCTAGGTCGGGGGCTACCTACGAGCAGTACTTC; cdr3_aa: CSARSGATYEQYF
v_call: TRBV5-8; j_call: TRBJ1-2; clone_size: many; d_call: NA; cdr3_nt: TGTGCCAGCAGCTTGCAGATCCTATCTGGCTACACCTTC; cdr3_aa: CASSLQILSGYTF
v_call: TRBV20-1; j_call: TRBJ1-1; clone_size: many; d_call: NA; cdr3_nt: TGCAGTGCTAGAGATCATATTCATACTGAAGCTTTCTTT; cdr3_aa: CSARDHIHTEAFF
v_call: TRBV3-1; j_call: TRBJ2-3; clone_size: few; d_call: NA; cdr3_nt: TGTGCCAGCAGCTCTGGAGGGATGAATACGCAGTATTTT; cdr3_aa: CASSSGGMNTQYF
v_call: TRBV7-2; j_call: TRBJ2-5; clone_size: many; d_call: NA; cdr3_nt: TGTGCCAGCAGCTTAGGTCTCTTGGCGGGTGACGAGACCCAGTACTTC; cdr3_aa: CASSLGLLAGDETQYF
v_call: TRBV4-3; j_call: TRBJ2-3; clone_size: many; d_call: NA; cdr3_nt: TGCGCCAGCAGCCAAGTTTCTGAAACAGATACGCAGTATTTT; cdr3_aa: CASSQVSETDTQYF
v_call: TRBV12-3/TRBV12-4; j_call: TRBJ2-7; clone_size: many; d_call: NA; cdr3_nt: TGTGCCAGCAGTCCCAACCCGTCCCTCTTTTACGAGCAGTACTTC; cdr3_aa: CASSPNPSLFYEQYF
v_call: TRBV5-5; j_call: TRBJ1-1; clone_size: NA; d_call: TRBD1; cdr3_nt: TGTGCCAGCAGCCCCCAGGACAGGGTGGGTGAAGCTTTCTTT; cdr3_aa: CASSPQDRVGEAFF
v_call: TRBV29-1; j_call: TRBJ1-3; clone_size: NA; d_call: NA; cdr3_nt: TGCAGCGTAAGCGGGAGCGCTGGAAACACCATATATTTT; cdr3_aa: CSVSGSAGNTIYF
v_call: TRBV30; j_call: TRBJ1-1; clone_size: NA; d_call: NA; cdr3_nt: TGTGCCTGGAGTTTGGCCTTGGGTGAAGCTTTCTTT; cdr3_aa: CAWSLALGEAFF
v_call: TRBV18; j_call: TRBJ2-7; clone_size: NA; d_call: NA; cdr3_nt: TGTGCCAGCTCACCCGCTGGAGGGGGCCCTAACGAGCAGTACTTC; cdr3_aa: CASSPAGGGPNEQYF
v_call: TRBV12-3/TRBV12-4; j_call: TRBJ2-2; clone_size: few; d_call: NA; cdr3_nt: TGTGCCACCCTAACAACTTCGAACACCGGGGAGCTGTTTTTT; cdr3_aa: CATLTTSNTGELFF
v_call: TRBV6-2/TRBV6-3; j_call: TRBJ2-7; clone_size: few; d_call: NA; cdr3_nt: TGTGCCAGTGCCAGTTCCTACGAGCAGTACTTC; cdr3_aa: CASASSYEQYF
v_call: TRBV27; j_call: TRBJ1-6; clone_size: once; d_call: NA; cdr3_nt: TGTGCCAGCAGTGTTTGGGGGAAAGATAATTCACCCCTCCATTTT; cdr3_aa: CASSVWGKDNSPLHF
v_call: TRBV19; j_call: TRBJ2-2; clone_size: many; d_call: TRBD1; cdr3_nt: TGTGCCAGTACCCAACTGCGACAGGGAATTGGGAACACCGGGGAGCTGTTTTTT; cdr3_aa: CASTQLRQGIGNTGELFF
v_call: TRBV11-2; j_call: TRBJ2-5; clone_size: many; d_call: NA; cdr3_nt: TGTGCCAGCAGCCCAGTAGGGAACGGGGAGACCCAGTACTTC; cdr3_aa: CASSPVGNGETQYF
v_call: TRBV10-3; j_call: TRBJ2-3; clone_size: NA; d_call: NA; cdr3_nt: TGTGCCATCACGGTCGGAAGCACAGATACGCAGTATTTT; cdr3_aa: CAITVGSTDTQYF
v_call: TRBV18; j_call: TRBJ2-1; clone_size: many; d_call: NA; cdr3_nt: TGTGCCAGCTCACCCATCCCCCGGGCTCCGGGTGAGCAGTTCTTC; cdr3_aa: CASSPIPRAPGEQFF
v_call: TRBV5-1; j_call: TRBJ1-4; clone_size: many; d_call: NA; cdr3_nt: TGCGCCAGCAGCTTGGAAGGACGAGGAGAGGAAAAACTGTTTTTT; cdr3_aa: CASSLEGRGEEKLFF
v_call: TRBV6-5; j_call: TRBJ1-1; clone_size: few; d_call: NA; cdr3_nt: TGTGCCACCACCTACCCGGGGGCGAGGACTGAAGCTTTCTTT; cdr3_aa: CATTYPGARTEAFF
v_call: TRBV7-8; j_call: TRBJ2-5; clone_size: many; d_call: TRBD2; cdr3_nt: TGTGCCAGCAGCGATCGCGGGGGGCTCGAAAAAGAGACCCAGTACTTC; cdr3_aa: CASSDRGGLEKETQYF
v_call: TRBV7-6; j_call: TRBJ2-5; clone_size: few; d_call: TRBD2; cdr3_nt: TGTGCCAGCAGCCCATTAGCGGGGAGGGAGACCCAGTACTTC; cdr3_aa: CASSPLAGRETQYF
v_call: TRBV30; j_call: TRBJ1-1; clone_size: many; d_call: NA; cdr3_nt: TGTGCCTGGAGTGTACCAACGAACACTGAAGCTTTCTTT; cdr3_aa: CAWSVPTNTEAFF
v_call: TRBV10-1; j_call: TRBJ2-7; clone_size: many; d_call: TRBD1; cdr3_nt: TGCGCCAGCAGTGAGGACAGGGGGAGAGCCGGAGAGCAGTACTTC; cdr3_aa: CASSEDRGRAGEQYF
v_call: TRBV2; j_call: TRBJ2-1; clone_size: few; d_call: NA; cdr3_nt: TGTGCCAGCAGTAGTACTAGGTTGTCTGAGCAGTTCTTC; cdr3_aa: CASSSTRLSEQFF
v_call: TRBV3-1; j_call: TRBJ2-3; clone_size: many; d_call: NA; cdr3_nt: TGTGCCAGCAGCCTTCTATCAGATACGCAGTATTTT; cdr3_aa: CASSLLSDTQYF
v_call: TRBV4-1; j_call: TRBJ2-3; clone_size: few; d_call: NA; cdr3_nt: TGCGCCAGCAGCCAACCGGCTCAAGATAAGACGCAGTATTTT; cdr3_aa: CASSQPAQDKTQYF
v_call: TRBV6-2/TRBV6-3; j_call: TRBJ2-1; clone_size: many; d_call: NA; cdr3_nt: TGTGCCAGCACCCATGGGACTCGGAATAACAATGAGCAGTTCTTC; cdr3_aa: CASTHGTRNNNEQFF
v_call: TRBV5-1; j_call: TRBJ1-2; clone_size: few; d_call: NA; cdr3_nt: TGCGCCAGCAGCTTGGCCAAGGGACCGCGTTCGTACGATATTGGCTACACCTTC; cdr3_aa: CASSLAKGPRSYDIGYTF
v_call: TRBV28; j_call: TRBJ1-4; clone_size: many; d_call: TRBD1; cdr3_nt: TGTGCCAGCAGTCCCGGGACAGGGGTTGAAAAACTGTTTTTT; cdr3_aa: CASSPGTGVEKLFF
v_call: TRBV6-1; j_call: TRBJ1-1; clone_size: many; d_call: NA; cdr3_nt: TGTGCCAGCAGTATACCGGGGGGGACTGAAGCTTTCTTT; cdr3_aa: CASSIPGGTEAFF
v_call: TRBV14; j_call: TRBJ2-3; clone_size: many; d_call: NA; cdr3_nt: TGTGCCAGCAGCCAACGAGGGCCAGATACGCAGTATTTT; cdr3_aa: CASSQRGPDTQYF
v_call: TRBV10-2; j_call: TRBJ2-2; clone_size: many; d_call: NA; cdr3_nt: TGCGCCAGCATCCCCAGGACGAACACCGGGGAGCTGTTTTTT; cdr3_aa: CASIPRTNTGELFF
v_call: TRBV3-1; j_call: TRBJ2-1; clone_size: NA; d_call: TRBD1; cdr3_nt: TGTGCCAGCAGCCAAAGGGGCGGGACAGGGGGTCACAATGAGCAGTTCTTC; cdr3_aa: CASSQRGGTGGHNEQFF
v_call: TRBV6-6; j_call: TRBJ2-1; clone_size: many; d_call: TRBD2; cdr3_nt: TGTGCCAGCAGGCTAGCGGGAAGCTCCTACAATGAGCAGTTCTTC; cdr3_aa: CASRLAGSSYNEQFF
v_call: TRBV29-1; j_call: TRBJ1-1; clone_size: NA; d_call: TRBD1; cdr3_nt: TGCAGCGTTGCAGTCAGGGGGCAACACACTGAAGCTTTCTTT; cdr3_aa: CSVAVRGQHTEAFF
v_call: TRBV5-4; j_call: TRBJ2-2; clone_size: NA; d_call: NA; cdr3_nt: TGTGCCAGCAGCTTGGTTTCAGGAATCGCCGGGGAGCTGTTTTTT; cdr3_aa: CASSLVSGIAGELFF
v_call: TRBV28; j_call: TRBJ2-6; clone_size: many; d_call: NA; cdr3_nt: TGTGCCAGCGCCGGCGCAGGGGCTGGGGCCAACGTCCTGACTTTC; cdr3_aa: CASAGAGAGANVLTF
v_call: TRBV7-2; j_call: TRBJ2-3; clone_size: NA; d_call: TRBD2; cdr3_nt: TGTGCCAGCAGGTGGACTAGCGGGACTTTAGATACGCAGTATTTT; cdr3_aa: CASRWTSGTLDTQYF
v_call: TRBV9; j_call: TRBJ2-3; clone_size: NA; d_call: TRBD2; cdr3_nt: TGTGCCAGCAGCCCGACGTTGGGGGGGTGGACAGATACGCAGTATTTT; cdr3_aa: CASSPTLGGWTDTQYF
v_call: TRBV11-2; j_call: TRBJ2-1; clone_size: few; d_call: NA; cdr3_nt: TGTGCCAGCAGCTTGGAAGACAGGCGGGGGTTCTTC; cdr3_aa: CASSLEDRRGFF
v_call: TRBV28; j_call: TRBJ2-7; clone_size: NA; d_call: TRBD1; cdr3_nt: TGTGCCGGTCAAACAGGGGTCGTACAGTACTTC; cdr3_aa: CAGQTGVVQYF
v_call: TRBV15; j_call: TRBJ2-7; clone_size: few; d_call: TRBD2; cdr3_nt: TGTGCCACCAGCAACCGGACGGGAGGAGGAATACGCGAGCAGTACTTC; cdr3_aa: CATSNRTGGGIREQYF
v_call: TRBV15; j_call: TRBJ2-1; clone_size: few; d_call: TRBD2; cdr3_nt: TGTGCCACCAGCAGAGATCCCTCAGCGGGGGGTTACAATGAGCAGTTCTTC; cdr3_aa: CATSRDPSAGGYNEQFF
v_call: TRBV9; j_call: TRBJ2-5; clone_size: many; d_call: NA; cdr3_nt: TGTGCCAGCAGCGAAGTCGGGCAAGAGACCCAGTACTTC; cdr3_aa: CASSEVGQETQYF
v_call: TRBV7-8; j_call: TRBJ2-3; clone_size: NA; d_call: TRBD2; cdr3_nt: TGTGCCAGCAGGCTAGCGGGGGGTGATACGCAGTATTTT; cdr3_aa: CASRLAGGDTQYF
v_call: TRBV7-2; j_call: TRBJ1-5; clone_size: many; d_call: NA; cdr3_nt: TGTGCCAGCAGCTTAGCAGGCCGGATTAATCAGCCCCAGCATTTT; cdr3_aa: CASSLAGRINQPQHF
v_call: TRBV5-6; j_call: TRBJ2-1; clone_size: NA; d_call: TRBD2; cdr3_nt: TGTGCCAGCAGCTTGCTAGCGGGGGGTTTAAGCTCCTACAATGAGCAGTTCTTC; cdr3_aa: CASSLLAGGLSSYNEQFF
v_call: TRBV18; j_call: TRBJ1-5; clone_size: few; d_call: NA; cdr3_nt: TGTGCCAGCTCACCAGCCCGGGAGCAGCCCCAGCATTTT; cdr3_aa: CASSPAREQPQHF
v_call: TRBV30; j_call: TRBJ2-7; clone_size: many; d_call: TRBD1; cdr3_nt: TGTGCCTGGAGTTACCGGGACAGGGACACCTACGAGCAGTACTTC; cdr3_aa: CAWSYRDRDTYEQYF